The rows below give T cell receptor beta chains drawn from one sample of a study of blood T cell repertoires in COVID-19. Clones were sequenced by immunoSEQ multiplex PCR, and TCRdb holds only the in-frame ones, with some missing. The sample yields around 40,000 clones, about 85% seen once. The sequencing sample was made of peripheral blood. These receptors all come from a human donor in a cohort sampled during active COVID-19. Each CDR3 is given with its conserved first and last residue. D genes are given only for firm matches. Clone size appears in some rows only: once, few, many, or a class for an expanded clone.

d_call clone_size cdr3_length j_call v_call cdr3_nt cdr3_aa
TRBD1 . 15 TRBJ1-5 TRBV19 TGTGCCAGTAGAACAGGGGAAGTTAACAATCAGCCCCAGCATTTT CASRTGEVNNQPQHF
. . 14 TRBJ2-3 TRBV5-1 TGCGCCAGCAGCGAGCAGCGGGCCACAGATACGCAGTATTTT CASSEQRATDTQYF
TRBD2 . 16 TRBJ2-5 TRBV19 TGTGCCAGTAGTATAGGGCAGAGCGGGGGAAAAGAGACCCAGTACTTC CASSIGQSGGKETQYF
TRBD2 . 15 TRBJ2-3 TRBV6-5 TGTGCCAGCAGTTACTCGGGGCGGGGGGTAGATACGCAGTATTTT CASSYSGRGVDTQYF
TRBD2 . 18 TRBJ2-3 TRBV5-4 TGTGCCAGCAGCGGACTGGGGGGAGCGGGGATTTTCACAGATACGCAGTATTTT CASSGLGGAGIFTDTQYF
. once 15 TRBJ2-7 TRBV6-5 TGTGCCAGCAGTTCAGGCCGGATTCAGGGCCACGAGCAGTACTTC CASSSGRIQGHEQYF
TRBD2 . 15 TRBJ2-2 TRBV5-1 TGCGCCAGCAGCCCGACTAGCCTAAACACCGGGGAGCTGTTTTTT CASSPTSLNTGELFF
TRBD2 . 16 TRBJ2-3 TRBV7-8 TGTGCCAGCAGCTTAACTATAGCGGGGGGACTGGGTACGCAGTATTTT CASSLTIAGGLGTQYF
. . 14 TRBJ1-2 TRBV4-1 TGCGCCAGCAGCCAAGACGAGGGCCGAAGTGGCTACACCTTC CASSQDEGRSGYTF
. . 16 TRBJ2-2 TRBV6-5 TGTGCCAGCAGTTACTTACCACAGGGGAACACCGGGGAGCTGTTTTTT CASSYLPQGNTGELFF
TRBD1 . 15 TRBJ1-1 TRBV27 TGTGCCAGCAGTCCGTGGGGACAGGGGTTGACTGAAGCTTTCTTT CASSPWGQGLTEAFF
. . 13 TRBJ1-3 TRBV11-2 TGTGCCAGCAGCTTAGAACTCCGAAACACCATATATTTT CASSLELRNTIYF
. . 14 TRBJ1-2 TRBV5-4 TGTGCCAGCAGCTTGGGGACTGGTGACTATGGCTACACCTTC CASSLGTGDYGYTF
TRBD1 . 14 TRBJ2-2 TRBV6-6 TGTGCCAGCACCTCAGGACAGGGGACCGGGGAGCTGTTTTTT CASTSGQGTGELFF
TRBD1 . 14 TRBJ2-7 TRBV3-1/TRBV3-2 TGTGCCAGCAGCCAAGGTTACAGGGGTGACGAGCAGTACTTC CASSQGYRGDEQYF
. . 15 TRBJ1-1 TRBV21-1 TGTGCCAGCAGCATTCCGGACAGGTATAACACTGAAGCTTTCTTT CASSIPDRYNTEAFF
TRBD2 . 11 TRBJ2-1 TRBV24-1 TGTGCCACCAGCGGGGGGAATGAGCAGTTCTTC CATSGGNEQFF
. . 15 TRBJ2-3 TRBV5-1 TGCGCCAGCAGCGCGGGACAGCTCTACACAGATACGCAGTATTTT CASSAGQLYTDTQYF
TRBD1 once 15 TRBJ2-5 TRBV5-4 TGTGCCAGCAGCACCCCCGGGACAGGGGGTGAGACCCAGTACTTC CASSTPGTGGETQYF
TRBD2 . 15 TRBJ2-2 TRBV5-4 TGTGCCAGCAAACCTAGCGGGGGGGCCACCGGGGAGCTGTTTTTT CASKPSGGATGELFF
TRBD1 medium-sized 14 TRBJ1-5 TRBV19 TGTGCCAGTAGTATAGGGGGCAGGGGGCAGCCCCAGCATTTT CASSIGGRGQPQHF
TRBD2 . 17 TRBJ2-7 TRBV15 TGTGCCACCAGCAGAGACTTGGAGCGGGGGTCCTCCTACGAGCAGTACTTC CATSRDLERGSSYEQYF
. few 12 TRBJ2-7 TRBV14 TGTGCCAGCAGCCAAGATAACAGCCATCAGGACTTC CASSQDNSHQDF
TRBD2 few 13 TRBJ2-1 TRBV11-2 TGTGCCAGCAGCTTAGGGGGCCCTAGCGGGCAGTTCTTC CASSLGGPSGQFF
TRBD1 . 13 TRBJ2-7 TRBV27 TGTGCCAGCAGTTGGGGGACAGGGAACGAGCAGTACTTC CASSWGTGNEQYF
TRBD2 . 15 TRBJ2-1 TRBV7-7 TGTGCCAGCAGCTTAGGGCTAGCGGAGTACAATGAGCAGTTCTTC CASSLGLAEYNEQFF